These 28 T cell receptor beta chains were all obtained from the same sample, sequenced in a study of T and B cells in COVID-19 patients. Each TRB amplification used roughly 230-550 ng of genomic DNA from blood. TRB rearrangements were amplified by multiplex PCR with BIOMED2 TRB-A/B primers. Each CDR3 protein is one row after TCRdb ran MiXCR on the multiplex PCR reads. The repertoire holds around 15,000 distinct CDR3 sequences, with 25% to 30% as singletons. The specimen was blood. These receptors were collected from a human donor who had recovered from COVID-19.

Only a few counts were recorded for this clonotype. V usage is TRBV6-2 or TRBV6-3 and J usage is TRBJ1-1, with 9 bases lining up with TRBD1. Trimming at V came to 5 bases and at J to 7 bases, leaving 5 bases not matched to a gene. The CDR3 has 13 amino acids. Looked up from germline, CDR1 is MNHEY and CDR2 is SVGEGT. The CDR3 DNA follows: TGTGCCAGCAGTGGGACAGGGTTGGTTGAAGCTTTCTTT. Protein product: CASSGTGLVEAFF.

This clonotype was observed at least ten times. The gene calls are TRBV6-5 and TRBJ2-7; 10 bases fit TRBD1. Per germline, CDR1 MNHEY and CDR2 SVGAGI. CDR3 length: 13 residues. V shed 6 bases and J 7 bases; nucleotides not matched to a gene: 6. The CDR3 DNA reads TGTGCCAGCAGCCTAGGACAGGGGGGGGAGCAGTACTTC. The encoded protein is CASSLGQGGEQYF.

The table lists this clonotype with a few counts. The chain employs TRBV20-1 and TRBJ2-3, with TRBD2 matching 10 bases. The CDR3 runs to 16 residues. The germline CDR1 and CDR2 sequences are DFQATT and SNEGSKA (reference sequence). The ends lost 6 bases at V and 7 bases at J; junction bases unmatched: 16. In nucleotides, the CDR3 is TGCAGTGCAAACAGGGTGGGAGTAGCGGGGGGATATACGCAGTATTTT. This translates into CSANRVGVAGGYTQYF.

This clonotype occurred a few times. V gene TRBV12-5 combines with J gene TRBJ2-5, with D unresolved. V lost 8 bases and J 5 bases, leaving 12 bases between the germline ends. The germline CDR1 and CDR2 sequences are LGHNT and FRNRAP. This CDR3 is built from 12 residues. CDR3: CASRSRWETQYF. The CDR3 DNA is TGTGCTAGTCGGTCTCGGTGGGAGACCCAGTACTTC.

Notes on this clonotype: A much larger clone lies a single base off, so this may be a read error. The chain couples TRBV6-5 to TRBJ2-7; 10 bases are shared with TRBD1. Germline CDR1 MNHEY, CDR2 SVGAGI. The CDR3 length is 14 residues. CDR3 amino acids: CASRRTGGTYDQYF. As DNA, the CDR3 is TGTGCCAGCAGACGGACAGGGGGGACCTACGACCAGTACTTC.

In this sample, this clonotype turned up once. This chain joins TRBV25-1 and TRBJ1-1; D possibly corresponds to TRBD1 (5 bases). In germline, CDR1 is MGHDK, CDR2 SYGVNS. Trimming left V 6 bases short and J 1 base short, with 15 bases between. The CDR3 totals 15 residues. This CDR3 is CASSELGPANTEAFF. The CDR3 region has the DNA TGTGCCAGCAGCGAACTGGGACCCGCGAACACTGAAGCTTTCTTT.

This clonotype was picked up a small number of times. The J gene is TRBJ2-1, the V gene TRBV7-9, with 10 bases aligning to TRBD2. The CDR3 runs 15 residues. V gave up 5 bases and J gave up 6 bases; unmatched junction bases: 7. Germline loops: CDR1 SEHNR, CDR2 FQNEAQ (reference sequence). CDR3 nucleotide sequence: TGTGCCAGCAGCCCCCTAGCGGGGGCCCTCAATGAGCAGTTCTTC. Translated: CASSPLAGALNEQFF.

This sequence joins TRBV12-3 or TRBV12-4 and TRBJ2-3, with 8 bases aligning to TRBD2. V was clipped by 5 bases and J by 2 bases; unmatched bases: 3. This CDR3 spans 14 amino acids. CDR3 amino acids: CASSSGGLTDTQYF. CDR3 sequence (DNA): TGTGCCAGCAGTAGCGGGGGCCTCACAGATACGCAGTATTTT.

V is TRBV5-4 and J is TRBJ2-7, with TRBD2 as a possible D gene (6 bases). Trimming cost V 4 bases and J 7 bases, with 12 bases left between them. From germline, CDR1 is SGHNT and CDR2 YYREEE (reference sequence). This CDR3 has 12 amino acids. The CDR3 region has the DNA TGTGCCAGCAGCACGGGGGTGGGGGAGCAGTACTTC. Residues: CASSTGVGEQYF. The full variable domain, in which reference TRBV5-4 and TRBJ2-7 provide the parts outside the CDR3, is ETGVTQSPTHLIKTRGQQVTLRCSSQSGHNTVSWYQQALGQGPQFIFQYYREEENGRGNFPPRFSGLQFPNYSSELNVNALELDDSALYLCASSTGVGEQYFGPGTRLTVT.

The chain recombines TRBV20-1 with TRBJ1-2, with D perhaps TRBD1 (5 bases). CDR1 and CDR2 from the germline V gene are DFQATT and SNEGSKA (reference sequence). The CDR3 has 12 amino acids. Trimming left V 0 bases short and J 7 bases short, with 9 bases between. The CDR3 region is CSARDGTLGYTF. DNA for the CDR3: TGCAGTGCTAGAGATGGGACGCTTGGCTACACCTTC.

V and J are TRBV5-5 and TRBJ1-5; TRBD1 aligns across 9 bases. V shed 0 bases, J shed 3 bases, and the junction held 10 bases outside the gene matches. Germline-derived CDR1 and CDR2 are SGHKS and YYEKEE (reference sequence). The CDR3 is 18 residues long. The chain's CDR3 is CASSLARVGTGTNQPQHF. The CDR3 coding sequence is TGTGCCAGCAGCTTGGCTCGAGTGGGGACAGGGACCAATCAGCCCCAGCATTTT.

This clonotype was observed a handful of times. The chain links TRBV6-2 or TRBV6-3 to TRBJ2-5; 7 bases match TRBD1. In germline, CDR1 is MNHEY, CDR2 SVGEGT. The CDR3 totals 15 residues. Trimming at V came to 6 bases and at J to 2 bases, leaving 9 bases not matched to a gene. The CDR3 nucleotides read TGTGCCAGCAGGGGAGCCGGGACAGAACAAGAGACCCAGTACTTC. Translation: CASRGAGTEQETQYF.

V gene TRBV6-1 combines with J gene TRBJ1-1; D gene ambiguous. CDR3 length: 11 amino acids. Germline V gene lookup returns CDR1 MNHNS and CDR2 SASEGT. The ends were cut back, 6 bases at V and 9 bases at J, with 11 bases in the middle. CDR3 protein: CASRREFKAFF. As DNA, the CDR3 is TGTGCCAGCAGACGGGAGTTTAAAGCTTTCTTT.

This clonotype was detected only a few times. The V gene is TRBV10-3, the J gene TRBJ1-5; D not certain. The ends were cut back, 2 bases at V and 6 bases at J, with 8 bases in the middle. The germline V gene encodes CDR1 ENHRY and CDR2 SYGVKD. This CDR3 is 13 amino acids long. The CDR3 nucleotides read TGTGCCATCAGTGAGGGAGCTCGTCAGCCCCAGCATTTT. The encoded protein is CAISEGARQPQHF.

This clonotype was seen once. The chain couples TRBV7-2 to TRBJ2-2, with TRBD1 identical over 9 bases. This CDR3 has 16 residues. V dropped 7 bases and J dropped 2; count of bases not matched to a gene: 8. Germline lookup yields CDR1 SGHTA and CDR2 FQGNSA. Written as DNA, the CDR3 is TGTGCCAGCATCTACACAGGGGGCGTAAACACCGGGGAGCTGTTTTTT. It is translated as CASIYTGGVNTGELFF.

In this sample, this clonotype turned up many times. This rearrangement joins TRBV5-4 to TRBJ2-2; no firm D call. This CDR3 region has 15 residues. Trimming removed 2 bases from V and 1 base from J, with 9 bases in between. Germline V gene data show CDR1 as SGHNT and CDR2 as YYREEE (reference sequence). CDR3 amino acids: CASSFRTVNTGELFF. In DNA form, the CDR3 reads TGTGCCAGCAGCTTTAGAACCGTGAACACCGGGGAGCTGTTTTTT.

This clonotype was counted many times. The chain carries TRBV18 and TRBJ2-7; TRBD1 aligns across 7 bases. The CDR3 contains 14 residues. Germline CDR1 KGHSH, CDR2 LQKENI. V shed 3 bases, J shed 6 bases, and the junction held 8 bases outside the gene matches. The CDR3 DNA sequence: TGTGCCAGCTCACCGACAGGGCCCTCGCTCGAGCAGTACTTC. Its protein is CASSPTGPSLEQYF.

This clonotype was seen only a few times. The chain has TRBV6-2 or TRBV6-3 and TRBJ1-5; no clear D. V dropped 5 bases and J dropped 7 bases, with 12 bases sitting between them. The CDR3 length is 13 residues. Germline V gene data show CDR1 as MNHEY and CDR2 as SVGEGT. In DNA form, the CDR3 reads TGTGCCAGCAGTAGAGGGCCGGGGCAGCCCCAGCATTTT. Its protein product is CASSRGPGQPQHF.

This chain joins TRBV20-1 and TRBJ2-5, with TRBD2 matching over 9 bases. This CDR3 contains 14 residues. Germline V gene data show CDR1 as DFQATT and CDR2 as SNEGSKA (reference sequence). Trimming took 5 bases from V and 1 from J; bases not matched to a gene: 5. The CDR3 protein is CSAVLGLAQETQYF. DNA of the CDR3: TGCAGTGCTGTCTTGGGACTAGCCCAAGAGACCCAGTACTTC.

This clonotype is classed as medium-sized. This chain joins TRBV19 and TRBJ2-5, with 8 bases aligning to TRBD2. Per germline, CDR1 LNHDA and CDR2 SQIVND (reference sequence). The ends lost 6 bases at V and 5 bases at J; junction bases unmatched: 11. This CDR3 contains 15 residues. In DNA, the CDR3 is TGTGCCAGTAGGGAGAGGGGAGCGGGGGTTGAGACCCAGTACTTC. It encodes CASRERGAGVETQYF.

This clonotype turned up a few times. The rearrangement uses TRBV20-1 and TRBJ2-7; D remains unclear. Germline CDR1 and CDR2: DFQATT and SNEGSKA (reference sequence). Trimming removed 0 bases from V and 9 bases from J, with 18 bases in between. CDR3 length: 14 residues. The DNA for the CDR3 is TGCAGTGCTAGAGATCCTTCGGTCCCGCTCGGGCAGTACTTC. Encoded protein: CSARDPSVPLGQYF.

This clonotype was found many times. The chain carries TRBV6-5 and TRBJ2-5; D might be TRBD1 (6 bases). Germline V gives CDR1 MNHEY, CDR2 SVGAGI. The CDR3 is 14 amino acids. The V and J ends lost 2 bases and 2 bases respectively, with 9 bases between them. The CDR3 DNA follows: TGTGCCAGCAGTTACGGGGGCGTACAAGAGACCCAGTACTTC. Its protein product is CASSYGGVQETQYF.

This clonotype was found a few times. The chain combines TRBV7-9 with TRBJ2-2; D is undetermined. The CDR3 spans 13 residues. V gave up 5 bases and J gave up 7 bases, with 11 bases separating them. The V gene's germline CDR1 is SEHNR and CDR2 FQNEAQ (reference sequence). CDR3 in amino acids: CASSPSRNGELFF. The DNA of the CDR3 is TGTGCCAGCAGCCCCAGTCGGAACGGGGAGCTGTTTTTT.

This clonotype was seen more than once but under ten times. The J gene is TRBJ1-6, the V gene TRBV4-2; no clear D gene. Germline loops: CDR1 LGHNA, CDR2 YNFKEQ. V was trimmed by 0 bases and J by 10 bases, leaving 13 bases between them. This CDR3 is 15 amino acids long. In DNA, the CDR3 is TGTGCCAGCAGCCAAGATCGCCAGGATTGGTCACCCCTCCACTTT. Amino acids: CASSQDRQDWSPLHF.

This clonotype occurred a few times. The V and J genes are TRBV7-2 and TRBJ1-5; 9 positions agree with TRBD1. Germline V gene data show CDR1 as SGHTA and CDR2 as FQGNSA. The CDR3 has 16 amino acids. With 5 bases clipped from V and 0 bases from J, the junction kept 5 bases outside the gene matches. CDR3 loop: CASSPGQGPSNQPQHF. The CDR3 bases are TGTGCCAGCAGCCCGGGACAGGGTCCTAGCAATCAGCCCCAGCATTTT.

The chain combines TRBV6-4 with TRBJ1-1; 11 nucleotides line up with TRBD1. The V and J ends lost 4 bases and 5 bases, in that order; junction bases with no gene match: 3. There are 14 residues in the CDR3. CDR1 and CDR2 from the germline V gene are MRHNA and SNTAGT. The CDR3 sequence: CASSAGTGGTEAFF. The CDR3 DNA sequence: TGTGCCAGCAGTGCCGGGACAGGGGGGACTGAAGCTTTCTTT.

This chain connects TRBV6-2 or TRBV6-3 to TRBJ2-7; D is perhaps TRBD2 (5 bases). Germline CDR1 is MNHEY and CDR2 is SVGEGT. With 6 bases removed from V and 2 bases from J, the gap between germline ends came to 8 bases. This CDR3 has 12 residues. This chain's CDR3 is CASRDFTYEQYF. Here the CDR3 DNA reads TGTGCCAGCAGGGACTTTACCTACGAGCAGTACTTC.

This clonotype was detected once. The chain carries TRBV20-1 and TRBJ2-3, with 8 bases identical to TRBD1. Looked up from germline, CDR1 is DFQATT and CDR2 is SNEGSKA (reference sequence). The ends lost 5 bases at V and 2 bases at J; junction bases unmatched: 6. The CDR3 totals 14 residues. The CDR3, as DNA: TGCAGTGCTCCTTCGGGACAGGTCACAGATACGCAGTATTTT. It codes for CSAPSGQVTDTQYF.